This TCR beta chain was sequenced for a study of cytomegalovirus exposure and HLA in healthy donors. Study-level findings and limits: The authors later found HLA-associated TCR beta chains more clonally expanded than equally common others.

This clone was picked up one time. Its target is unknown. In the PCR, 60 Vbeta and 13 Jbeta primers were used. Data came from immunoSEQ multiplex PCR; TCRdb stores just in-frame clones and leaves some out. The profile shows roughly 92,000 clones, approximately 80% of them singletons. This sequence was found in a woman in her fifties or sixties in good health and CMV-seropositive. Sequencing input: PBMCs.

The CDR3 sequence is CASSLGVGQPQHF. CDR3 DNA sequence: TGTGCCAGCAGCTTAGGAGTCGGGCAGCCCCAGCATTTT. The chain joins TRBV11-2 to TRBJ1-5; D not certain. CDR3 length: 13 amino acids. V was clipped by 1 base and J by 7 bases, with 8 bases between them. Germline V gene sequence: CDR1 SGHAT, CDR2 FQNNGV.